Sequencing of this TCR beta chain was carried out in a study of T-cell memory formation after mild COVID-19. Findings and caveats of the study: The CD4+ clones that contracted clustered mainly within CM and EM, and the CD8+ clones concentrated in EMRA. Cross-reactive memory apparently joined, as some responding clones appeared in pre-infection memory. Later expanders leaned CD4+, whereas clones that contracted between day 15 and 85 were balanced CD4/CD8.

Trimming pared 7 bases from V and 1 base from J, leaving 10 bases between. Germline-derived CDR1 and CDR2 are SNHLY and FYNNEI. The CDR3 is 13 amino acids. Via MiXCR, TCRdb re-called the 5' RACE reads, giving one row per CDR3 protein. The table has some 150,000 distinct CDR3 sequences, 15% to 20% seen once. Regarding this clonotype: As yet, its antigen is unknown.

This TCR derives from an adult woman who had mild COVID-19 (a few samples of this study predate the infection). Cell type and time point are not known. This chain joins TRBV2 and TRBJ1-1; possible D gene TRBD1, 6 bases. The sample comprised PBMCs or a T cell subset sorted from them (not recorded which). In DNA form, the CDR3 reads TGTGCCAGCAATAGACAGGAGAACACTGAAGCTTTCTTT. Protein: CASNRQENTEAFF. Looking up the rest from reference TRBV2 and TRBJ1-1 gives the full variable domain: EPEVTQTPSHQVTQMGQEVILRCVPISNHLYFYWYRQILGQKVEFLVSFYNNEISEKSEIFDDQFSVERPDGSNFTLKIRSTKLEDSAMYFCASNRQENTEAFFGQGTRLTVV.